Presented here are 29 T cell receptor beta chains from one specimen sequenced in a study of cytomegalovirus exposure and HLA in healthy donors. This PCR relied on a set of 60 Vbeta primers and 13 Jbeta primers. Profiled with immunoSEQ multiplex PCR; TCRdb holds only in-frame clones, not every one. The sample lists about 180,000 clones, about three quarters seen once, with under 7.5% in the top ten. The sequencing sample was made of PBMCs. These receptor sequences come from a man aged 35 to 55 in good health and CMV-seronegative.

V gene TRBV13 combines with J gene TRBJ2-2; TRBD2 matches 13 bases. CDR1 and CDR2 from the germline V gene are PRHDT and FYEKMQ (reference sequence). The V gene end was trimmed by 9 bases and the J gene end by 1 base; junction bases not matched to a gene: 5. This CDR3 has 16 residues. As DNA, the CDR3 is TGTGCCAGTTACGGGACTAGCGGGAAGAACACCGGGGAGCTGTTTTTT. Amino acids: CASYGTSGKNTGELFF.

This chain's CDR3 is CASSGGSMLNYGYTF. For the CDR3, the DNA is TGTGCCAGCAGTGGGGGGAGCATGCTTAACTATGGCTACACCTTC. The chain links TRBV9 to TRBJ1-2; weak D call: TRBD1 (5 bases). The V end was cut by 5 bases, the J end by 1 base, with 15 bases between. CDR1 and CDR2 from the germline V gene are SGDLS and YYNGEE. CDR3 length equals 15 residues.

This clone turned up a few times. V is TRBV7-9 and J is TRBJ1-2; possibly TRBD1 for D (5 bases). Trimming pared 0 bases from V and 8 bases from J, leaving 19 bases between. Germline V lookup: CDR1 SEHNR, CDR2 FQNEAQ (reference sequence). The CDR3 covers 16 residues. The CDR3: CASSLAGQGRVSGYTF. The CDR3 coding sequence is TGTGCCAGCAGCTTAGCTGGGCAGGGAAGGGTCTCGGGCTACACCTTC.

This chain connects TRBV6-1 to TRBJ2-1; the match to TRBD2 covers 12 bases. Germline lookup yields CDR1 MNHNS and CDR2 SASEGT. V shed 4 bases, J shed 5 bases, and the junction held 9 bases outside the gene matches. The CDR3 sequence is 17 residues long. The DNA for the CDR3 is TGTGCCAGCAGTGTTCAACCCGGACTAGCGGGAAACAATGAGCAGTTCTTC. It specifies CASSVQPGLAGNNEQFF.

This chain joins TRBV2 and TRBJ2-5; 11 bases agree with TRBD2. The CDR3 is made up of 16 amino acids. CDR1 is SNHLY and CDR2 is FYNNEI in the germline V gene. With 5 bases clipped from V and 3 bases from J, the junction kept 8 bases outside the gene matches. CDR3 sequence: CASSPLAGGPKETQYF. In DNA form, the CDR3 reads TGTGCCAGCAGTCCGCTAGCGGGAGGCCCTAAAGAGACCCAGTACTTC.

This chain uses TRBV7-9 with TRBJ1-1; a weak D match, TRBD1 (6 bases). In germline, CDR1 is SEHNR, CDR2 FQNEAQ (reference sequence). Trimming removed 7 bases from V and 3 bases from J, with 12 bases in between. The CDR3 contains 13 residues. The CDR3 is CASNRERDTEAFF. CDR3 sequence (DNA): TGTGCCAGCAACAGGGAAAGGGACACTGAAGCTTTCTTT.

The rearrangement uses TRBV27 and TRBJ2-5, with D maybe TRBD2 (7 bases). The V end lost 6 bases, the J end lost 4 bases, and 15 bases lay between the germline ends. The CDR3 covers 14 residues. Per germline, CDR1 MNHEY and CDR2 SMNVEV (reference sequence). This CDR3 reads CASRRGGARETQYF. In DNA form, the CDR3 reads TGTGCCAGCAGGCGTGGGGGGGCAAGAGAGACCCAGTACTTC.

This rearrangement joins TRBV6-5 to TRBJ1-1; D possibly corresponds to TRBD1 (5 bases). V was pared by 3 bases and J by 11 bases, with 16 bases between. CDR1 is MNHEY, CDR2 SVGAGI, per germline. The length of the CDR3 is 13 residues. The CDR3 DNA reads as TGTGCCAGCAGTTATCCGGGGGTGGGGCGGGCTTTCTTT. Encoded protein: CASSYPGVGRAFF.

The V call is TRBV7-9, the J call TRBJ1-2; 9 bases match TRBD1. V lost 1 base to trimming and J lost 5 bases; unmatched junction nucleotides: 5. Germline V gene lookup returns CDR1 SEHNR and CDR2 FQNEAQ (reference sequence). The CDR3 has 15 residues. The CDR3 nucleotides are TGTGCCAGCAGCTTAGAACAGGGGGCAGGATATGGCTACACCTTC. It is translated as CASSLEQGAGYGYTF.

J is TRBJ2-2 and V is TRBV23-1; 12 bases match TRBD2. TRBV23-1 is annotated as an ORF whose role is uncertain. Trimming at V came to 5 bases and at J to 0 bases, leaving 4 bases not matched to a gene. This CDR3 spans 17 amino acids. CDR3 sequence reads: CASSWTSGDANTGELFF. CDR3 bases: TGCGCCAGCAGTTGGACTAGCGGGGATGCGAACACCGGGGAGCTGTTTTTT.

The J gene is TRBJ1-6, the V gene TRBV6-4; perhaps TRBD1 as D (6 bases). Germline V gives CDR1 MRHNA, CDR2 SNTAGT. This CDR3 is built from 19 residues. Trimming took 1 base from V and 0 from J, leaving 16 bases between them. CDR3 sequence reads: CASSDFRVQGHSYNSPLHF. The CDR3 region has the DNA TGTGCCAGCAGTGACTTTCGTGTACAGGGCCACTCCTATAATTCACCCCTCCACTTT.

The chain has TRBV11-2 and TRBJ1-3; no reliable D call. V lost 1 base and J lost 0, with 10 bases in between. This CDR3 spans 16 amino acids. The germline CDR1 and CDR2 sequences are SGHAT and FQNNGV. CDR3 loop: CASSLAGRSSGNTIYF. DNA of the CDR3: TGTGCCAGCAGCTTAGCTGGGAGAAGCTCTGGAAACACCATATATTTT.

V and J are TRBV7-2 and TRBJ2-7; no definite D call. CDR3 length: 13 residues. CDR1 SGHTA and CDR2 FQGNSA come from the germline V gene. The V end lost 5 bases, the J end lost 1 base, and 9 bases lay between the germline ends. The CDR3 region is CASSPNWSYEQYF. The CDR3 coding sequence is TGTGCCAGCAGCCCGAACTGGTCCTACGAGCAGTACTTC. Based on the CDR3 plus reference TRBV7-2 and TRBJ2-7, the full variable domain is GAGVSQSPSNKVTEKGKDVELRCDPISGHTALYWYRQSLGQGLEFLIYFQGNSAPDKSGLPSDRFSAERTGGSVSTLTIQRTQQEDSAVYLCASSPNWSYEQYFGPGTRLTVT.

This clone was detected only a few times. The chain recombines TRBV7-2 with TRBJ1-6; 8 bases fit TRBD1. With V trimmed by 3 bases and J by 5 bases, 3 bases remained unmatched. Per the germline V gene, CDR1 is SGHTA and CDR2 is FQGNSA. This CDR3 region has 15 residues. This CDR3 is CASSFWTGNNSPLHF. The DNA for the CDR3 is TGTGCCAGCAGCTTTTGGACAGGGAATAATTCACCCCTCCACTTT.

The chain combines TRBV5-6 with TRBJ2-7; D possibly corresponds to TRBD1 (5 bases). Germline loops: CDR1 SGHDT, CDR2 YYEEEE. The V and J ends lost 0 bases and 3 bases respectively, with 7 bases between them. The CDR3 runs 13 residues. The CDR3 region has the DNA TGTGCCAGCAGCTTGGCAGGGATCTACGAGCAGTACTTC. Translation gives CASSLAGIYEQYF.

V is TRBV5-1 and J is TRBJ2-3; D remains unclear. This CDR3 is 15 amino acids long. Trimming removed 0 bases from V and 0 bases from J, with 8 bases in between. CDR1 and CDR2 from the germline V gene are SGHRS and YFSETQ. The CDR3 region is CASSLGDMSTDTQYF. The CDR3 DNA reads as TGCGCCAGCAGCTTGGGTGACATGAGCACAGATACGCAGTATTTT.

This clone has more than one count but fewer than ten. This chain links TRBV19 with TRBJ1-3; D unresolved. Trimming pared 5 bases from V and 4 bases from J, leaving 12 bases between. CDR1 is LNHDA, CDR2 SQIVND, per germline (reference sequence). There are 14 residues in the CDR3. CDR3 loop: CASSAGHSGNTIYF. The CDR3 coding sequence is TGTGCCAGTAGTGCCGGTCACTCGGGAAACACCATATATTTT.

The chain links TRBV5-4 to TRBJ1-2; D perhaps matches TRBD1 (5 bases). CDR3 length: 13 residues. V was shortened by 4 bases and J by 3 bases, with 10 bases between the two germline ends. The V gene's germline CDR1 is SGHNT and CDR2 YYREEE (reference sequence). CDR3 nucleotide sequence: TGTGCCAGCAGCCTTGGCAGGGACTATGGCTACACCTTC. Translated, it gives CASSLGRDYGYTF.

CDR3 sequence reads: CASSPKKGSGGEKLFF. The CDR3 region has the DNA TGTGCCAGCAGCCCAAAAAAAGGCTCCGGAGGTGAAAAACTGTTTTTT. The V and J genes are TRBV7-2 and TRBJ1-4, with D hard to call. Per the germline V gene, CDR1 is SGHTA and CDR2 is FQGNSA. Trimming shortened V by 5 bases and J by 7 bases, and 20 bases separated the two germline ends. This CDR3 contains 16 residues.

In its sample, this clone was seen once. The V gene is TRBV27, the J gene TRBJ2-3; the match to TRBD1 covers 9 bases. V lost 3 bases, J lost 3 bases, and 4 bases stayed unmatched. The germline CDR1 and CDR2 sequences are MNHEY and SMNVEV (reference sequence). CDR3 length equals 15 residues. The CDR3: CASSFGDRVTDTQYF. The CDR3 DNA reads TGTGCCAGCAGTTTCGGGGACAGGGTAACAGATACGCAGTATTTT.

The genes are TRBV27 and TRBJ2-7; 9 bases map to TRBD1. The V gene end was trimmed by 4 bases and the J gene end by 3 bases; junction bases not matched to a gene: 7. CDR1 is MNHEY and CDR2 is SMNVEV in the germline V gene (reference sequence). This CDR3 contains 15 residues. DNA for the CDR3: TGTGCCAGCAGTTCCAAGGACAGGGGAGGCTACGAGCAGTACTTC. Encoded protein: CASSSKDRGGYEQYF.

The chain links TRBV4-1 to TRBJ2-5, with D maybe TRBD2 (5 bases). CDR3 length: 15 residues. Trimming removed 0 bases from V and 5 bases from J, with 13 bases in between. Germline CDR1 reads MGHRA; CDR2 reads YSYEKL. The CDR3 here is CASSQERTPVETQYF. The DNA for the CDR3 is TGCGCCAGCAGCCAAGAAAGGACTCCGGTTGAGACCCAGTACTTC.

This clone has a handful of counts. V gene TRBV20-1 combines with J gene TRBJ1-2; possibly TRBD1 for D (6 bases). Germline loops: CDR1 DFQATT, CDR2 SNEGSKA (reference sequence). CDR3 length: 11 residues. The germline V and J ends were trimmed by 3 bases and 12 bases, with 14 bases remaining between them. Here the CDR3 DNA reads TGCAGTGCTAGTCTAGGGGGAGAGGACACCTTC. Translation: CSASLGGEDTF.

V is TRBV10-3 and J is TRBJ2-7; TRBD2 matches at 7 bases. CDR3 length: 13 amino acids. The trim removed 6 bases at V and 5 bases at J, leaving 7 bases unmatched. Germline assignment: CDR1 ENHRY and CDR2 SYGVKD. The CDR3 loop reads CAIRGAGVDEQYF. The CDR3 nucleotides read TGTGCCATCAGGGGCGCGGGGGTGGACGAGCAGTACTTC.

The chain combines TRBV11-3 with TRBJ2-2; 7 positions agree with TRBD1. The junction had 6 bases not matched to a gene; V was cut back by 5 bases and J by 3 bases. CDR1 SGHNT and CDR2 YENEEA come from the germline V gene. CDR3 length equals 15 residues. The CDR3, as DNA: TGTGCCAGCAGCCGAAGACAGGGATACACCGGGGAGCTGTTTTTT. Translation gives CASSRRQGYTGELFF. Together with reference TRBV11-3 and TRBJ2-2, the CDR3 gives the full variable domain: EAGVVQSPRYKIIEKKQPVAFWCNPISGHNTLYWYLQNLGQGPELLIRYENEEAVDDSQLPKDRFSAERLKGVDSTLKIQPAELGDSAVYLCASSRRQGYTGELFFGEGSRLTVL.

The chain carries TRBV6-5 and TRBJ2-1; TRBD1 is a possible D gene (6 bases). This CDR3 is built from 13 residues. CDR1 and CDR2 (germline): MNHEY, SVGAGI. The germline V and J ends were trimmed by 2 bases and 7 bases, with 9 bases remaining between them. CDR3 region: CASSYPQGNEQFF. As DNA, the CDR3 is TGTGCCAGCAGTTACCCCCAGGGGAATGAGCAGTTCTTC.

The CDR3 loop is CASSDPLRAGVGEQFF. DNA for the CDR3: TGTGCCAGCAGTGACCCACTTCGAGCGGGAGTAGGTGAGCAGTTCTTC. The chain carries TRBV6-4 and TRBJ2-1; 8 positions match TRBD2. The V and J ends lost 2 bases and 9 bases, in that order; junction bases with no gene match: 12. Germline V gene sequence: CDR1 MRHNA, CDR2 SNTAGT. The CDR3 totals 16 residues.

In its sample, this clone was seen a few times. V usage is TRBV6-6 and J usage is TRBJ2-7; 9 nucleotides align to TRBD1. The CDR3 sequence is 15 residues long. Germline CDR1 and CDR2: MNHNY and SVGAGI (reference sequence). V trimming: 0 bases; J trimming: 3 bases; junction bases outside the gene matches: 3. Written as DNA, the CDR3 is TGTGCCAGCAGTTACTCGGGACAGGGTGGCTACGAGCAGTACTTC. It yields the protein CASSYSGQGGYEQYF.

This clone appeared a single time. The chain has TRBV2 and TRBJ2-7, with TRBD1 identical over 10 bases. This CDR3 spans 15 amino acids. Per germline, CDR1 SNHLY and CDR2 FYNNEI. V gave up 6 bases and J gave up 3 bases; unmatched junction bases: 8. The CDR3 DNA sequence: TGTGCCAGCAGACAACCGACAGGGGGCGGCTACGAGCAGTACTTC. Amino acid sequence: CASRQPTGGGYEQYF. The full variable domain, in which reference TRBV2 and TRBJ2-7 provide the parts outside the CDR3, is EPEVTQTPSHQVTQMGQEVILRCVPISNHLYFYWYRQILGQKVEFLVSFYNNEISEKSEIFDDQFSVERPDGSNFTLKIRSTKLEDSAMYFCASRQPTGGGYEQYFGPGTRLTVT.